Below, 25 T cell receptor beta chains from the same sample are listed, as sequenced in a study of blood T cell repertoires in COVID-19 (dated by TCRdb to 2020 to 2022). Library generation was performed with the immunoSEQ multiplex PCR assay. Imported from immuneACCESS, the table was reduced by TCRdb to in-frame sequences with V and J called. These copies leave out some clones; in studies compared against another copy, an unresolved V gene accounts for under half, and the cause of the remainder is not known. This sample comprises under 100,000 clones, around four fifths of them detected only once. The leading ten clones occupy over 15% of the sample. Source material: peripheral blood. Receptors originate from a woman in her fifties or sixties with acute or convalescent COVID-19.

This sequence joins TRBV19 and TRBJ1-1; D call uncertain. Germline V CDR1 and CDR2: LNHDA, SQIVND (reference sequence). There are 11 residues in the CDR3. With 10 bases removed from V and 5 bases from J, the gap between germline ends came to 11 bases. Here the CDR3 reads CATLRRTEAFF. DNA of the CDR3: TGTGCCACCCTGCGCCGGACTGAAGCTTTCTTT.

This clone was detected only a few times. J is TRBJ1-1 and V is TRBV27; D possibly corresponds to TRBD1 (6 bases). Looked up from germline, CDR1 is MNHEY and CDR2 is SMNVEV (reference sequence). The ends were cut back, 3 bases at V and 1 base at J, with 9 bases in the middle. This CDR3 has 14 residues. CDR3 amino acids: CASSFATGNTEAFF. The CDR3 nucleotides read TGTGCCAGCAGTTTTGCGACAGGGAACACTGAAGCTTTCTTT.

The J gene is TRBJ1-1, the V gene TRBV5-5; D is unresolved. The V and J ends lost 0 bases and 1 base respectively, with 13 bases between them. The CDR3 spans 16 residues. Germline CDR1 and CDR2: SGHKS and YYEKEE (reference sequence). The CDR3 spells CASSLAPTSGNTEAFF. CDR3 DNA sequence: TGTGCCAGCAGCTTGGCCCCGACGAGCGGGAACACTGAAGCTTTCTTT.

This clone was counted a single time. This chain links TRBV29-1 with TRBJ2-7; tentative D call: TRBD1 (5 bases). V was cut by 3 bases and J by 1 base, with 7 bases left in between. Germline V CDR1 and CDR2: SQVTM, ANQGSEA. This CDR3 contains 12 residues. The CDR3 DNA reads TGCAGCGTTGATCAGGGTTCCTACGAGCAGTACTTC. It encodes CSVDQGSYEQYF.

This CDR3 reads CASSSAGQAMWETQYF. CDR3 bases: TGTGCCAGCAGCTCGGCCGGACAGGCCATGTGGGAGACCCAGTACTTC. The chain combines TRBV5-8 with TRBJ2-5; 7 nucleotides line up with TRBD1. The ends lost 3 bases at V and 5 bases at J; junction bases unmatched: 13. Germline V lookup: CDR1 SGHTS, CDR2 YDEGEE. This CDR3 is 16 amino acids long.

The chain recombines TRBV5-1 with TRBJ2-7, with TRBD2 identical over 9 bases. The junction had 7 bases not matched to a gene; V was cut back by 4 bases and J by 2 bases. The V gene's germline CDR1 is SGHRS and CDR2 YFSETQ. This CDR3 region has 15 residues. CDR3 in DNA: TGCGCCAGCAGCCCTCGACTAGCGGAAACCTACGAGCAGTACTTC. Amino acid sequence: CASSPRLAETYEQYF. The variable domain in full, completed from reference TRBV5-1 and TRBJ2-7, reads KAGVTQTPRYLIKTRGQQVTLSCSPISGHRSVSWYQQTPGQGLQFLFEYFSETQRNKGNFPGRFSGRQFSNSRSEMNVSTLELGDSALYLCASSPRLAETYEQYFGPGTRLTVT.

This clone has only a few counts. The chain recombines TRBV7-2 with TRBJ1-2, with D possibly TRBD1 on 6 matching bases. There are 17 residues in the CDR3. Looked up from germline, CDR1 is SGHTA and CDR2 is FQGNSA. V lost 5 bases to trimming and J lost 4 bases, with 23 bases between them. The CDR3 is CASSPTGPRGVGYGYTF. Written as DNA, the CDR3 is TGTGCCAGCAGCCCCACGGGACCCAGGGGTGTAGGCTATGGCTACACCTTC.

The J gene is TRBJ2-7, the V gene TRBV11-2; 7 bases align to TRBD2. After removal of 7 bases from V and 3 bases from J, the junction contained 9 bases not matched to a gene. Germline V CDR1 and CDR2: SGHAT, FQNNGV. CDR3 size: 14 residues. CDR3 nucleotides: TGTGCCAGCACCAAACAACTAGCGCGCTACGAGCAGTACTTC. It translates to CASTKQLARYEQYF.

This rearrangement joins TRBV9 to TRBJ2-3; 8 nucleotides line up with TRBD1. Germline trimming cut 0 bases from V and 4 bases from J; bases unmatched to any gene: 16. This CDR3 is 19 amino acids long. CDR1 SGDLS and CDR2 YYNGEE come from the germline V gene. This CDR3 is CASSVGQGAVGWSSDTQYF. In nucleotides, the CDR3 is TGTGCCAGCAGCGTAGGGCAGGGGGCAGTAGGATGGAGCTCAGATACGCAGTATTTT.

The V call is TRBV11-2, the J call TRBJ2-7, with D tentatively TRBD1 (5 bases). Germline V gene data show CDR1 as SGHAT and CDR2 as FQNNGV. The CDR3 runs to 15 residues. Trimming pared 3 bases from V and 4 bases from J, leaving 16 bases between. In nucleotides, the CDR3 is TGTGCCAGCAGCTTTGCTGTGCAGGGTGATTACGAGCAGTACTTC. Protein: CASSFAVQGDYEQYF.

The V and J genes are TRBV30 and TRBJ1-2; TRBD1 is a possible D gene (5 bases). V gave up 4 bases and J gave up 8 bases, with 11 bases separating them. CDR3 length equals 11 residues. Germline assignment: CDR1 GTSNPN and CDR2 SVGIG (reference sequence). The CDR3 region is CAWKAGGGYTF. The CDR3 region has the DNA TGTGCCTGGAAGGCGGGGGGGGGCTACACCTTC.

This clone is a singleton in its sample. The chain is built from TRBV5-1 and TRBJ2-1; 8 nucleotides line up with TRBD2. V trimming: 0 bases; J trimming: 2 bases; junction bases outside the gene matches: 7. Germline V gene sequence: CDR1 SGHRS, CDR2 YFSETQ. The CDR3 contains 17 residues. CDR3 residues: CASSLAGGSGAYNEQFF. As DNA, the CDR3 is TGCGCCAGCAGCTTGGCCGGTGGTAGCGGGGCCTACAATGAGCAGTTCTTC.

V usage is TRBV6-2 or TRBV6-3 and J usage is TRBJ2-3, with D maybe TRBD2 (6 bases). Per germline, CDR1 MNHEY and CDR2 SVGEGT. The length of the CDR3 is 15 residues. V lost 2 bases, J lost 1 base, and 10 bases lay in between. The CDR3 DNA reads TGTGCCAGCAGTTACCGGGCTAGCGGCACAGATACGCAGTATTTT. Protein product: CASSYRASGTDTQYF.

The chain carries TRBV30 and TRBJ1-6, with D possibly being TRBD1 (6 bases). CDR1 and CDR2 (germline): GTSNPN, SVGIG (reference sequence). The CDR3 is 15 amino acids. V was cut by 0 bases and J by 10 bases, with 16 bases left in between. The CDR3 sequence is CAWSVLPGVGSPLHF. The CDR3, as DNA: TGTGCCTGGAGTGTACTTCCAGGGGTAGGGTCACCCCTCCACTTT.

This chain joins TRBV6-5 and TRBJ1-2; 8 positions match TRBD1. In germline, CDR1 is MNHEY, CDR2 SVGAGI. V shed 2 bases and J 5 bases; nucleotides not matched to a gene: 4. The CDR3 sequence is 14 residues long. CDR3 loop: CASSYDRGLYGYTF. The CDR3 DNA reads TGTGCCAGCAGTTACGACAGGGGTCTGTATGGCTACACCTTC.

V usage is TRBV19 and J usage is TRBJ1-2; TRBD1 is a possible D gene (6 bases). Trimming took off 4 bases at V and 4 bases at J, with 10 bases between the two ends. From germline, CDR1 is LNHDA and CDR2 SQIVND (reference sequence). The CDR3 consists of 13 residues. CDR3 nucleotides: TGTGCCAGTAGTAGGGACAATTTCTATGGCTACACCTTC. Residues: CASSRDNFYGYTF.

The CDR3 region has the DNA TGTGCCACCAGTGATTCTAGGACAGGGGCAGATACGCAGTATTTT. Translating gives CATSDSRTGADTQYF. V usage is TRBV24-1 and J usage is TRBJ2-3, with 9 bases fitting TRBD1. The CDR3 contains 15 residues. Germline V gene sequence: CDR1 KGHDR, CDR2 SFDVKD. V lost 2 bases and J lost 4; bases outside the gene matches: 3.

This chain links TRBV6-5 with TRBJ1-2, with TRBD1 matching over 9 bases. In germline, CDR1 is MNHEY, CDR2 SVGAGI. J was trimmed by 4 bases and V by 2 bases; bases with no gene match: 5. This CDR3 contains 15 residues. CDR3 loop: CASSYETGGSYGYTF. The CDR3 nucleotides read TGTGCCAGCAGTTACGAGACAGGGGGTAGCTATGGCTACACCTTC.

The gene calls are TRBV15 and TRBJ2-1; D perhaps matches TRBD1 (5 bases). Germline-derived CDR1 and CDR2 are LNHNV and YYDKDF (reference sequence). V lost 0 bases and J lost 14, with 17 bases in between. The CDR3 sequence is 14 residues long. CDR3 in DNA: TGTGCCACCAGCAGAGATTGGGGCCAGGGATACGAGTTCTTC. This sequence encodes CATSRDWGQGYEFF.

The gene calls are TRBV27 and TRBJ1-2; D unclear. The CDR3 length is 14 residues. Deletions cut 1 base from V and 2 bases from J, with 8 bases between. The germline gives CDR1 MNHEY, CDR2 SMNVEV (reference sequence). In DNA, the CDR3 is TGTGCCAGCAGTTTATTTCCCAGAAACTATGGCTACACCTTC. Translating it yields CASSLFPRNYGYTF.

This chain links TRBV2 with TRBJ1-3; possibly TRBD1 for D (6 bases). The CDR3 runs 13 residues. The ends were cut back, 9 bases at V and 0 bases at J, with 9 bases in the middle. Looked up from germline, CDR1 is SNHLY and CDR2 is FYNNEI. CDR3 sequence: CASQGHSGNTIYF. CDR3 coding DNA: TGTGCCAGTCAGGGACACTCTGGAAACACCATATATTTT.

This clone was picked up one time. V and J are TRBV27 and TRBJ2-7; TRBD1 is a possible D gene (6 bases). Trimming left V 7 bases short and J 3 bases short, with 16 bases between. Germline CDR1 reads MNHEY; CDR2 reads SMNVEV (reference sequence). The CDR3 length is 14 residues. CDR3 bases: TGTGCCAGCAAAGGAAGGACAGATCGCTACGAGCAGTACTTC. Its protein product is CASKGRTDRYEQYF.

J is TRBJ1-2 and V is TRBV19; D is perhaps TRBD1 (5 bases). The CDR3 is 12 residues long. Looked up from germline, CDR1 is LNHDA and CDR2 is SQIVND (reference sequence). V dropped 3 bases and J dropped 7 bases, with 9 bases sitting between them. CDR3 sequence reads: CASSIQGSGYTF. Here the CDR3 DNA reads TGTGCCAGTAGTATCCAGGGATCTGGCTACACCTTC.

This clone was found once. The V and J genes are TRBV7-2 and TRBJ1-1, with D possibly TRBD1 on 6 matching bases. The CDR3 totals 16 residues. Germline values: CDR1 SGHTA, CDR2 FQGNSA. With 5 bases removed from V and 3 bases from J, the gap between germline ends came to 19 bases. The CDR3 sequence is CASSPGNTGWYTEAFF. CDR3 nucleotides: TGTGCCAGCAGCCCCGGGAATACAGGGTGGTACACTGAAGCTTTCTTT.

The rearrangement joins TRBV2 to TRBJ1-5; weak D call: TRBD1 (6 bases). CDR1 is SNHLY, CDR2 FYNNEI, per germline. The CDR3 extends over 13 amino acids. V was clipped by 4 bases and J by 6 bases, with 10 bases between them. The chain's CDR3 is CASSGGGLQPQHF. The CDR3 region has the DNA TGTGCCAGCAGTGGGGGGGGGCTTCAGCCCCAGCATTTT.